This section outlines one T cell receptor beta chain sequence together with its context. CDR1 is SNHLY and CDR2 is FYNNEI in the germline V gene. This CDR3 has 16 amino acids. Trimming cost V 6 bases and J 7 bases; bases outside gene matches: 11. The entry originates in a study of T cell changes during pregnancy in multiple sclerosis. TCRdb's copy holds only in-frame clones and misses some; the assay was immunoSEQ multiplex PCR. The table records tens of thousands of clones, about 92% of them present only once. The clonotype comes from a female donor with multiple sclerosis, enrolled in a pregnancy study. The chain couples TRBV2 to TRBJ2-1; 11 nucleotides align to TRBD2. Sequences were derived from CD4+ T cells from peripheral blood mononuclear cells, sampled in the second trimester of pregnancy. The CDR3 protein is CASRYTSGGLRNEQFF. The CDR3 nucleotides read TGTGCCAGCAGGTACACTAGCGGGGGACTCCGGAATGAGCAGTTCTTC.